The 10 T cell receptor beta chains reported below all come from one sample, sequenced in a study of T cells in Graves' hyperthyroidism and ophthalmopathy. Amplified regions were TCR beta CDR3 sequences from RNA transcripts. Carried out on the TCR CDR3, a first-round RT-PCR used the HTBI primer set. TCRdb re-analysed the multiplex PCR reads in MiXCR, keeping a single row per CDR3 protein. The data hold roughly 580,000 distinct CDR3 sequences, with 14% observed a single time. Source material: blood. The receptors shown here come from a woman aged 25 to 39 with Graves' hyperthyroidism that later progressed to Graves' ophthalmopathy.

This clonotype appeared many times. The rearrangement uses TRBV19 and TRBJ1-2; TRBD1 is a possible D gene (6 bases). Germline V gives CDR1 LNHDA, CDR2 SQIVND (reference sequence). CDR3 length: 14 amino acids. Deletions cut 5 bases from V and 1 base from J, with 11 bases between. Written as DNA, the CDR3 is TGTGCCAGTAGTTTCGGGACAAGTAACTATGGCTACACCTTC. Translating gives CASSFGTSNYGYTF. Looking up the rest from reference TRBV19 and TRBJ1-2 gives the full variable domain: DGGITQSPKYLFRKEGQNVTLSCEQNLNHDAMYWYRQDPGQGLRLIYYSQIVNDFQKGDIAEGYSVSREKKESFPLTVTSAQKNPTAFYLCASSFGTSNYGYTFGSGTRLTVV.

The V call is TRBV9, the J call TRBJ2-1, with unresolved D. CDR3 length: 15 residues. Germline V gene lookup returns CDR1 SGDLS and CDR2 YYNGEE. Deletions cut 2 bases from V and 3 bases from J, with 12 bases between. CDR3 DNA sequence: TGTGCCAGCAGCGTCGGCTCTAGGGACTACAATGAGCAGTTCTTC. This translates into CASSVGSRDYNEQFF.

This chain links TRBV20-1 with TRBJ2-2, with no clear D. V lost 1 base to trimming and J lost 6 bases, with 3 bases between them. The germline V gene encodes CDR1 DFQATT and CDR2 SNEGSKA (reference sequence). The CDR3 consists of 11 residues. CDR3 bases: TGCAGTGCTAGAGGGCCCGGGGAGCTGTTTTTT. Translated: CSARGPGELFF.

This clonotype was observed at least ten times. The rearrangement uses TRBV7-9 and TRBJ2-2; TRBD1 is a possible D gene (5 bases). Germline loops: CDR1 SEHNR, CDR2 FQNEAQ (reference sequence). The V gene lost 8 bases and the J gene lost 0 bases, with 22 bases spanning the gap. CDR3 length equals 18 residues. The CDR3 region is CASCLAGMGPSNTGELFF. For the CDR3, the DNA is TGTGCCAGCTGTCTGGCAGGGATGGGGCCTTCGAACACCGGGGAGCTGTTTTTT.

The sample holds many counts of this clonotype. The V and J genes are TRBV7-2 and TRBJ2-1, with a tentative D call TRBD1 (5 bases). Trimming pared 4 bases from V and 6 bases from J, leaving 13 bases between. The CDR3 extends over 14 amino acids. Germline V lookup: CDR1 SGHTA, CDR2 FQGNSA. The DNA of the CDR3 is TGTGCCAGCAGCTCACACCAGGGCAGCAATGAGCAGTTCTTC. As protein: CASSSHQGSNEQFF.

This clonotype was found many times. The genes are TRBV24-1 and TRBJ1-1; tentatively, D is TRBD1 (5 bases). The V end lost 4 bases, the J end lost 1 base, and 12 bases lay between the germline ends. Germline-derived CDR1 and CDR2 are KGHDR and SFDVKD. The CDR3 runs 15 residues. As DNA, the CDR3 is TGTGCCACCAGTGACGCCGGGACGGCGAACACTGAAGCTTTCTTT. This translates into CATSDAGTANTEAFF.

There are many counts of this clonotype. The V and J genes are TRBV18 and TRBJ2-1; D call uncertain. Germline assignment: CDR1 KGHSH and CDR2 LQKENI. The CDR3 totals 11 residues. The V gene lost 3 bases and the J gene lost 5 bases, with 2 bases spanning the gap. The CDR3 loop is CASSPNNEQFF. DNA for the CDR3: TGTGCCAGCTCACCGAACAATGAGCAGTTCTTC.

This clonotype was counted many times. The V and J genes are TRBV6-1 and TRBJ2-2; D unclear. Per the germline V gene, CDR1 is MNHNS and CDR2 is SASEGT. V was clipped by 6 bases and J by 6 bases, with 23 bases between them. There are 17 residues in the CDR3. The CDR3 spells CASSYFPDSSEAGELFF. CDR3 coding DNA: TGTGCCAGCAGCTACTTCCCCGACTCCTCAGAGGCCGGGGAGCTGTTTTTT.

This clonotype was seen ten or more times. The V and J genes are TRBV30 and TRBJ1-1, with D unclear. The V end was cut by 5 bases, the J end by 0 bases, with 7 bases between. CDR1 and CDR2 (germline): GTSNPN, SVGIG (reference sequence). The CDR3 covers 12 residues. The CDR3, as DNA: TGTGCCTGGTCACGGTTGAACACTGAAGCTTTCTTT. The encoded protein is CAWSRLNTEAFF.

The J gene is TRBJ2-7, the V gene TRBV6-1; D is perhaps TRBD1 (5 bases). Trimming left V 5 bases short and J 0 bases short, with 11 bases between. This CDR3 spans 14 amino acids. CDR1 and CDR2 from the germline V gene are MNHNS and SASEGT. The CDR3 is CASSRQSVSYEQYF. The CDR3 nucleotides read TGTGCCAGCAGTAGACAGAGCGTCTCCTACGAGCAGTACTTC.